Listed below are T cell receptor beta chains from one sample, sequenced in a study of prognosis after radiotherapy for stage I lung cancer. TCRdb fed the multiplex PCR reads into MiXCR, producing one record per CDR3 protein. This sample yields some 14,000 distinct CDR3 sequences, of which approximately 53% are seen a single time; roughly 40% belongs to the top ten. The sample here was PBMCs, taken before or after stereotactic body radiation therapy (not recorded which). These receptors all stem from a donor at least 50 years old with non-small cell lung cancer. The CDR3 runs from the conserved cysteine through the conserved F or W. The D gene is left open where the match is weak. Only part of the rows carry a size: once, few, many, or a class if the clone is expanded.

V: TRBV5-4; D: TRBD1; length: 14; size: .; J: TRBJ2-5; DNA: TGTGCCAGCAGCGGAGACAGGGCGAGGGAGACCCAGTACTTC; CDR3: CASSGDRARETQYF
V: TRBV19; D: TRBD1; length: 15; size: .; J: TRBJ1-6; DNA: TGTGCCAGTAGTACCCTGACAGGGGGCCATTCACCCCTCCACTTT; CDR3: CASSTLTGGHSPLHF
V: TRBV2; D: TRBD1; length: 17; size: .; J: TRBJ1-5; DNA: TGTGCCAGCAGTGAATCCCAAGGGACAGCGAGCAATCAGCCCCAGCATTTT; CDR3: CASSESQGTASNQPQHF
V: TRBV6-1; D: .; length: 13; size: many; J: TRBJ2-7; DNA: TGTGCCAGCAGTGAGACAGACCACTACGAGCAGTACTTC; CDR3: CASSETDHYEQYF
V: TRBV20-1; D: TRBD2; length: 12; size: once; J: TRBJ2-1; DNA: TGCAGTGCGGGACTAGTTTACAATGAGCAGTTCTTC; CDR3: CSAGLVYNEQFF
V: TRBV28; D: .; length: 17; size: .; J: TRBJ1-4; DNA: TGTGCCAGCAGCCCGGTGGCGGCACAGGGTCAATATGAAAAACTGTTTTTT; CDR3: CASSPVAAQGQYEKLFF
V: TRBV5-1; D: .; length: 13; size: .; J: TRBJ1-2; DNA: TGCGCCAGCAGCTCCACTCAGGGATATGGCTACACCTTC; CDR3: CASSSTQGYGYTF
V: TRBV18; D: .; length: 14; size: many; J: TRBJ2-5; DNA: TGTGCCAGCTCACCGAGGAGCCGCCAAGAGACCCAGTACTTC; CDR3: CASSPRSRQETQYF
V: TRBV3-1; D: .; length: 14; size: many; J: TRBJ2-7; DNA: TGTGCCAGCAGCCGCGACAGGTTAAGCTACGAGCAGTACTTC; CDR3: CASSRDRLSYEQYF
V: TRBV30; D: TRBD1; length: 14; size: .; J: TRBJ2-3; DNA: TGTGCCTGGAGTGGAGACAGGGGGGCAGATACGCAGTATTTT; CDR3: CAWSGDRGADTQYF
V: TRBV7-8; D: .; length: 15; size: medium-sized; J: TRBJ1-6; DNA: TGTGCCAGCAGCTTAGTTTCCCGGTATAATTCACCCCTCCACTTT; CDR3: CASSLVSRYNSPLHF
V: TRBV2; D: TRBD2; length: 14; size: many; J: TRBJ2-3; DNA: TGTGCCAGCAGTGGGACTAGCGTCCCCCCGCCGCAGTATTTT; CDR3: CASSGTSVPPPQYF
V: TRBV12-3/TRBV12-4; D: .; length: 12; size: many; J: TRBJ1-1; DNA: TGTGCCAGCAGTGGTACAGGGCTTAAAGCTTTCTTT; CDR3: CASSGTGLKAFF
V: TRBV3-1; D: TRBD2; length: 17; size: many; J: TRBJ2-1; DNA: TGTGCCAGCAGCACCCGGACTAGCGGGACGAGCTACAATGAGCAGTTCTTC; CDR3: CASSTRTSGTSYNEQFF
V: TRBV2; D: .; length: 13; size: .; J: TRBJ1-1; DNA: TGTGCCAGCATTGGGCGTGAGGGTGCTGAAGCTTTCTTT; CDR3: CASIGREGAEAFF
V: TRBV24-1; D: TRBD2; length: 16; size: once; J: TRBJ2-1; DNA: TGTGCCACCAGTGATTTCGGATCTAGCGGGAGTGGCGAGCAGTTCTTC; CDR3: CATSDFGSSGSGEQFF
V: TRBV2; D: .; length: 14; size: .; J: TRBJ2-3; DNA: TGTGCCAGCACCCCCGGTACCACGTCAGATACGCAGTATTTT; CDR3: CASTPGTTSDTQYF
V: TRBV3-1; D: TRBD1; length: 16; size: many; J: TRBJ1-4; DNA: TGTGCCAGCAGCCAAGATCAGACAGGGAAGAGGGAAAAACTGTTTTTT; CDR3: CASSQDQTGKREKLFF
V: TRBV28; D: TRBD2; length: 16; size: many; J: TRBJ2-1; DNA: TGTGCCAGCCGCCCGGGGCTAGCGGAGGGCTACAATGAGCAGTTCTTC; CDR3: CASRPGLAEGYNEQFF
V: TRBV7-9; D: .; length: 12; size: .; J: TRBJ2-3; DNA: TGTGCCAGCAGCCGATCCACAGATACGCAGTATTTT; CDR3: CASSRSTDTQYF
V: TRBV24-1; D: .; length: 15; size: medium-sized; J: TRBJ2-3; DNA: TGTGCCACCAGTGATTTGCGTCGGGATTCAGATACGCAGTATTTT; CDR3: CATSDLRRDSDTQYF
V: TRBV4-2; D: .; length: 17; size: many; J: TRBJ2-2; DNA: TGTGCCAGCAGCCAAGATGGGGGGGGGGCGAGCACCGGGGAGCTGTTTTTT; CDR3: CASSQDGGGASTGELFF
V: TRBV5-5; D: .; length: 12; size: few; J: TRBJ1-1; DNA: TGTGCCAGCACCCCGGGGGTCCACGAGGCTTTCTTT; CDR3: CASTPGVHEAFF
V: TRBV5-6; D: TRBD2; length: 17; size: .; J: TRBJ2-1; DNA: TGTGCCAGCAGGTCGGGACTAGCGGGAGTAAATAGGAATGAGCAGTTCTTC; CDR3: CASRSGLAGVNRNEQFF
V: TRBV27; D: .; length: 15; size: .; J: TRBJ1-5; DNA: TGTGCCAGAAGTGTATGGGGGTCTAGCAATCAGCCCCAGCATTTT; CDR3: CARSVWGSSNQPQHF
V: TRBV29-1; D: TRBD2; length: 17; size: many; J: TRBJ2-2; DNA: TGCAGCGTTGAAAATGGACTAGCGGGGGGGGGGACCGGGGAGCTGTTTTTT; CDR3: CSVENGLAGGGTGELFF
V: TRBV4-2; D: TRBD1; length: 16; size: many; J: TRBJ1-2; DNA: TGTGCCAGCAGCCAAGCCAAGGGACAGGGGGTTTATGGCTACACCTTC; CDR3: CASSQAKGQGVYGYTF
V: TRBV6-2/TRBV6-3; D: TRBD2; length: 15; size: medium-sized; J: TRBJ2-1; DNA: TGTGCCAGCAGTATAGCGGGAGGGTCAGTGAATGAGCAGTTCTTC; CDR3: CASSIAGGSVNEQFF
V: TRBV11-2; D: TRBD1; length: 14; size: medium-sized; J: TRBJ2-7; DNA: TGTGCCAGCAGCTTAGATCGACAGGGAAACGAGCAGTACTTC; CDR3: CASSLDRQGNEQYF
V: TRBV12-5; D: .; length: 12; size: .; J: TRBJ2-1; DNA: TGTGCTAGTGGAACCGGATGGAGTGAGCAGTTCTTC; CDR3: CASGTGWSEQFF
V: TRBV4-1; D: .; length: 14; size: .; J: TRBJ1-5; DNA: TGCGCCAGCAGCCAAATCCAGGGGAATCAGCCCCAGCATTTT; CDR3: CASSQIQGNQPQHF
V: TRBV18; D: .; length: 14; size: .; J: TRBJ2-5; DNA: TGTGCCAGCTCCCCTCTTCGGACAGAAGAGACCCAGTACTTC; CDR3: CASSPLRTEETQYF
V: TRBV6-1; D: .; length: 14; size: medium-sized; J: TRBJ2-7; DNA: TGTGCCAGCAGTCCCCGTATAGCGGCCTACGAGCAGTACTTC; CDR3: CASSPRIAAYEQYF
V: TRBV14; D: .; length: 16; size: many; J: TRBJ2-1; DNA: TGTGCCAGCAGCAAACAACTAGCAGACCCCTACAATGAGCAGTTCTTC; CDR3: CASSKQLADPYNEQFF
V: TRBV5-1; D: .; length: 15; size: many; J: TRBJ2-3; DNA: TGCGCCAGCAGCTCAGAGAATGGATTATCAGATACGCAGTATTTT; CDR3: CASSSENGLSDTQYF
V: TRBV18; D: .; length: 15; size: many; J: TRBJ2-2; DNA: TGTGCCAGCTCACCATCCAGGGGTGGGACCGGGGAGCTGTTTTTT; CDR3: CASSPSRGGTGELFF
V: TRBV6-2/TRBV6-3; D: TRBD2; length: 17; size: .; J: TRBJ2-1; DNA: TGTGCCAGCAGTTACTCCCCGGGGGGTAGCGCGGTAAGGGAGCAGCTCTTC; CDR3: CASSYSPGGSAVREQLF
V: TRBV9; D: TRBD2; length: 15; size: .; J: TRBJ2-7; DNA: TGTGCCAGTAGCGTTAGCGGGACATGGGTTGACGAGCAGTACTTC; CDR3: CASSVSGTWVDEQYF
V: TRBV2; D: TRBD2; length: 14; size: medium-sized; J: TRBJ2-7; DNA: TGTGCCAGCAGACTAGGGACTAACTCCTACGAGCAGTACTTC; CDR3: CASRLGTNSYEQYF
V: TRBV30; D: .; length: 14; size: many; J: TRBJ1-2; DNA: TGTGCCTGGGGTCCAGGGACGGTCGTAAGTGGCTACACCTTC; CDR3: CAWGPGTVVSGYTF
V: TRBV6-2/TRBV6-3; D: .; length: 16; size: .; J: TRBJ1-6; DNA: TGTGCCAGCAGTGGGGGCGGTAGCTACTATAATTCACCACTCCACTTT; CDR3: CASSGGGSYYNSPLHF
V: TRBV28; D: TRBD2; length: 16; size: .; J: TRBJ2-3; DNA: TGTGCCAGCAGTGGAATAGCGGGAGTTGCCGCAGATACGCAGTATTTT; CDR3: CASSGIAGVAADTQYF
V: TRBV10-3; D: .; length: 12; size: many; J: TRBJ2-1; DNA: TGTGCCATCAGGGGGAGTAGTAATGAGCAGTTCTTC; CDR3: CAIRGSSNEQFF
V: TRBV11-2; D: TRBD2; length: 18; size: many; J: TRBJ2-3; DNA: TGTGCCAGCAGCTCCCGTGGTAGCGGGGGGGAGGGCACAGATACGCAGTATTTT; CDR3: CASSSRGSGGEGTDTQYF
V: TRBV20-1; D: TRBD2; length: 19; size: many; J: TRBJ2-7; DNA: TGCAGTGCTAGAGTTAAACTCGGGACTAGCGGGAGTCCCTACTACGAGCAGTACTTC; CDR3: CSARVKLGTSGSPYYEQYF
V: TRBV20-1; D: .; length: 14; size: .; J: TRBJ1-5; DNA: TGCAGTGCCAAGAGGGGGGACAATTATCAGCCCCAGCATTTT; CDR3: CSAKRGDNYQPQHF
V: TRBV5-1; D: TRBD2; length: 13; size: many; J: TRBJ2-1; DNA: TGCGCCAGCGCCGATAGCGGGGACAATGAGCAGTTCTTC; CDR3: CASADSGDNEQFF
V: TRBV30; D: TRBD2; length: 15; size: many; J: TRBJ2-3; DNA: TGTGCCTGGATGTCTTCGCGGGGGTTCGCAGATACGCAGTATTTT; CDR3: CAWMSSRGFADTQYF
V: TRBV19; D: .; length: 14; size: .; J: TRBJ1-1; DNA: TGTGCCAGTAGTAGCGGGTTAGGGAACACTGAAGCTTTCTTT; CDR3: CASSSGLGNTEAFF
V: TRBV7-8; D: .; length: 12; size: .; J: TRBJ1-6; DNA: TGTGCCAGCAGCTTAGATAATTCACCCCTCCACTTT; CDR3: CASSLDNSPLHF
V: TRBV27; D: .; length: 13; size: .; J: TRBJ1-6; DNA: TGTGCCAGCAGTAGACAGAAGGTTTCACCCCTCCACTTT; CDR3: CASSRQKVSPLHF
V: TRBV11-3; D: .; length: 15; size: .; J: TRBJ2-7; DNA: TGTGCCAGCAGCCCGCGTGGGCAGGAGTCCTACGAGCAGTACTTC; CDR3: CASSPRGQESYEQYF
V: TRBV6-1; D: .; length: 13; size: .; J: TRBJ1-1; DNA: TGTGCCAGCATCGATGTGGGCGGGACTGAAGCTTTCTTT; CDR3: CASIDVGGTEAFF
V: TRBV12-3/TRBV12-4; D: .; length: 13; size: many; J: TRBJ1-1; DNA: TGTGCCAGCAGCCCGGGGGGGACCGCTGAAGCTTTCTTT; CDR3: CASSPGGTAEAFF
V: TRBV7-2; D: .; length: 14; size: .; J: TRBJ2-7; DNA: TGTGCCAGCAGCTTTCGTACAGAATCCTACGAGCAGTACTTC; CDR3: CASSFRTESYEQYF
V: TRBV2; D: TRBD1; length: 13; size: .; J: TRBJ2-7; DNA: TGTGCCAGCAAGGGACAGGGGGAATACGAGCAGTACTTC; CDR3: CASKGQGEYEQYF
V: TRBV24-1; D: .; length: 13; size: medium-sized; J: TRBJ1-2; DNA: TGTGCCACCAGTGAAAACCAGAGGTATGGCTACACCTTC; CDR3: CATSENQRYGYTF